These 4 T cell receptor beta chains came from one sample sequenced in a study of blood T cell repertoires in COVID-19. Libraries were prepared by immunoSEQ multiplex PCR; TCRdb keeps only in-frame clonotypes and omits some of them. The table shows 200,000 to 300,000 clones, with about 91% occurring only once. The specimen was PBMCs or T cells enriched from blood (not recorded which). The source is a woman in her thirties or forties with acute COVID-19.

The chain combines TRBV9 with TRBJ1-1, with a weak D call TRBD1 (6 bases). Germline V gene lookup returns CDR1 SGDLS and CDR2 YYNGEE. The V end lost 4 bases, the J end lost 3 bases, and 13 bases lay between the germline ends. This CDR3 spans 14 amino acids. Here the CDR3 DNA reads TGTGCCAGCAGCCCGAGACAGGAGGACACTGAAGCTTTCTTT. Amino acid sequence: CASSPRQEDTEAFF.

The rearrangement uses TRBV5-8 and TRBJ2-3; 8 bases agree with TRBD2. J was trimmed by 2 bases and V by 1 base; bases with no gene match: 6. The germline CDR1 and CDR2 sequences are SGHTS and YDEGEE. CDR3 length equals 16 residues. As DNA, the CDR3 is TGTGCCAGCAGCTTGTTTGCGGGAGGAGCCACAGATACGCAGTATTTT. Residues: CASSLFAGGATDTQYF.

The chain combines TRBV30 with TRBJ2-1, with 12 bases matching TRBD2. Germline lookup yields CDR1 GTSNPN and CDR2 SVGIG (reference sequence). Trimming at V came to 3 bases and at J to 7 bases, leaving 7 bases not matched to a gene. CDR3 size: 15 residues. CDR3 DNA: TGTGCCTGGAGGGCGACTAGCGGGAGTCGGAATGAGCAGTTCTTC. Its translation: CAWRATSGSRNEQFF.

The CDR3 here is CASTSENYGYTF. Here the CDR3 DNA reads TGTGCCAGCACCTCGGAGAACTATGGCTACACCTTC. The rearrangement joins TRBV7-2 to TRBJ1-2; D gene uncertain. CDR3 length: 12 residues. The germline V gene has CDR1 SGHTA and CDR2 FQGNSA. The V end was cut by 7 bases, the J end by 2 bases, with 8 bases between.